The entry that follows covers one TCR beta chain sequence. The data were taken from a study of technical replicates of blood from a handful of donors. The germline V gene has CDR1 LNHDA and CDR2 SQIVND (reference sequence). The CDR3 sequence is 15 residues long. The ends lost 1 base at V and 3 bases at J; junction bases unmatched: 2. Data came from immunoSEQ multiplex PCR; TCRdb stores just in-frame clones and leaves some out. Seen here are roughly 15,000 clones, around four fifths observed once, and the top ten hold approximately 10%. This TCR came from a human donor in good health. Sequencing input: PBMCs. V gene TRBV19 combines with J gene TRBJ2-1, with TRBD2 matching 8 bases. The CDR3 region has the DNA TGTGCCAGTAGTATAGGGACTAGCAGCTACAATGAGCAGTTCTTC. It specifies CASSIGTSSYNEQFF.